One sample yielded the 9 T cell receptor beta chains listed below, sequenced in a study of CD8+CD57+ T cells in acquired aplastic anemia. It was patients with CD8+CD57+ cell expansion by flow cytometry who were chosen for sequencing. Genomic DNA served as template for TCR beta VDJ and CDR3 profiling. MiXCR, applied by TCRdb to the reads, yields one record per CDR3 protein. The sample includes under 200,000 distinct CDR3 sequences, just under 50% of them seen just once. The sample taken for sequencing was sorted CD4+, CD8+, or CD8+CD57+ T cells (not recorded which) from PBMCs. The receptors were gathered from a human donor with aplastic anemia.

This chain links TRBV25-1 with TRBJ2-7, with D unresolved. Germline V gene lookup returns CDR1 MGHDK and CDR2 SYGVNS. Trimming left V 2 bases short and J 4 bases short, with 12 bases between. The CDR3 consists of 14 residues. The CDR3 DNA reads TGTGCCAGCAGTGAAGACGGTTCGCTTTACGAGCAGTACTTC. Its translation: CASSEDGSLYEQYF.

There are many counts of this clonotype. The chain links TRBV24-1 to TRBJ2-7, with D hard to call. The germline CDR1 and CDR2 sequences are KGHDR and SFDVKD. Deletions cut 4 bases from V and 2 bases from J, with 8 bases between. The CDR3 extends over 13 amino acids. CDR3 amino acids: CATSEGPTYEQYF. In DNA form, the CDR3 reads TGTGCCACCAGTGAGGGTCCCACCTACGAGCAGTACTTC.

Many counts were recorded for this clonotype. This sequence joins TRBV6-1 and TRBJ2-7; D call uncertain. V lost 5 bases, J lost 2 bases, and 10 bases lay in between. This CDR3 spans 13 amino acids. The germline gives CDR1 MNHNS, CDR2 SASEGT. CDR3 bases: TGTGCCAGCAGTCCTGAGGTGGCCTACGAGCAGTACTTC. This encodes CASSPEVAYEQYF.

This clonotype was observed at least ten times. The J gene is TRBJ1-5, the V gene TRBV20-1; possibly TRBD1 for D (5 bases). Per the germline V gene, CDR1 is DFQATT and CDR2 is SNEGSKA (reference sequence). V dropped 5 bases and J dropped 0 bases, with 17 bases sitting between them. This CDR3 has 16 residues. DNA for the CDR3: TGCAGTGCTCTACCCAGGGTCCTCCATAGCAATCAGCCCCAGCATTTT. It codes for CSALPRVLHSNQPQHF.

This clonotype was seen at least ten times. The CDR3 nucleotides read TGTGCCAGCAGGGGGCCAGGGGCCTACGAGCAGTACTTC. Translation: CASRGPGAYEQYF. V is TRBV6-1 and J is TRBJ2-7; weak D call: TRBD1 (6 bases). V shed 6 bases and J shed 2 bases, with 11 bases lying between them. CDR3 length: 13 residues. Germline V gene sequence: CDR1 MNHNS, CDR2 SASEGT.

This clonotype was seen only once. The V and J genes are TRBV29-1 and TRBJ1-1, with D maybe TRBD1 (5 bases). With 0 bases removed from V and 7 bases from J, the gap between germline ends came to 12 bases. The CDR3 sequence is 13 residues long. Germline V gene sequence: CDR1 SQVTM, CDR2 ANQGSEA. CDR3 DNA sequence: TGCAGCGTTGAAGATCGGGGCATTGGTGAAGCTTTCTTT. It codes for CSVEDRGIGEAFF.

This chain uses TRBV6-2 or TRBV6-3 with TRBJ2-3; TRBD2 aligns across 9 bases. Trimming cost V 0 bases and J 4 bases; bases outside gene matches: 8. CDR1 is MNHEY, CDR2 SVGEGT, per germline. The length of the CDR3 is 17 residues. CDR3 nucleotides: TGTGCCAGCAGTTACTCCCCGCCGGCTAGCGGGGCAGATACGCAGTATTTT. Translating gives CASSYSPPASGADTQYF.

In this sample, this clonotype turned up many times. The CDR3 region is CAISESGIGGAADTQYF. DNA of the CDR3: TGTGCCATCAGTGAGTCGGGGATTGGGGGGGCCGCAGATACGCAGTATTTT. This chain uses TRBV10-3 with TRBJ2-3; D possibly corresponds to TRBD2 (7 bases). Per germline, CDR1 ENHRY and CDR2 SYGVKD. CDR3 length: 17 amino acids. Trimming cost V 0 bases and J 4 bases, with 17 bases left between them.

This sequence joins TRBV29-1 and TRBJ2-7; maybe TRBD2 (5 bases). Trimming pared 6 bases from V and 0 bases from J, leaving 9 bases between. Germline CDR1 SQVTM, CDR2 ANQGSEA. This CDR3 comprises 12 residues. In DNA, the CDR3 is TGCAGCGTCCTTCTAGCCTCCTACGAGCAGTACTTC. Protein: CSVLLASYEQYF.